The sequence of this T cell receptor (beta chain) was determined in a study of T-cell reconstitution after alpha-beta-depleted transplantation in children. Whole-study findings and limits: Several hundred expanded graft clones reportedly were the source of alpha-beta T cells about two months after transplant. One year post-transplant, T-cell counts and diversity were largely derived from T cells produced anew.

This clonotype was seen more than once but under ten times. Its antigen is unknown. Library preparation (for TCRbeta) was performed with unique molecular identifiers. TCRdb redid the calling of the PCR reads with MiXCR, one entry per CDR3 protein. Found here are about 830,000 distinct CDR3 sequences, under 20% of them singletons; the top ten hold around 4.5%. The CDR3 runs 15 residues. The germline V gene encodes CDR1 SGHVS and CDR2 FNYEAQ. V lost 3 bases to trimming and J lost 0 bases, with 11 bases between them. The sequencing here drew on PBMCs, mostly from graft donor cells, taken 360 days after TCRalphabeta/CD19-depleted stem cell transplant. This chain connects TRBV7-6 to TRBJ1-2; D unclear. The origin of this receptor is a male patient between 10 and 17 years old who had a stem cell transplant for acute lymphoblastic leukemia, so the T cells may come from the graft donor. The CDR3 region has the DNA TGTGCCAGCAGCTTCCTGACCTTAGCTAACTATGGCTACACCTTC. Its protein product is CASSFLTLANYGYTF.